Presented here are 8 T cell receptor beta chains from one specimen sequenced in a study of Ad26.COV2.S vaccination and SARS-CoV-2 variants. As to treatment: 19 received Ad26.COV2.S at low or high dose, single or two shots; roughly five received placebo; per-sample allocation not given. Collection of the samples took place on day 63 after the first injection of vaccine or placebo. Repertoires were generated with immunoSEQ multiplex PCR, while TCRdb's copy carries only in-frame clones and drops some. The table records about 320,000 clones, about 85% of them present only once. The sequencing used peripheral blood, collected in a trial of Ad26.COV2.S vaccine versus placebo. These receptors originate from a person between 18 and 65 years old who received the Ad26.COV2.S COVID-19 vaccine or a placebo.

This clone was seen more than once but under ten times. This chain connects TRBV2 to TRBJ1-2; 9 bases align to TRBD1. CDR3 length: 15 amino acids. Germline lookup yields CDR1 SNHLY and CDR2 FYNNEI. After removal of 6 bases from V and 5 bases from J, the junction contained 10 bases not matched to a gene. The CDR3 DNA reads as TGTGCCAGCAGCTCGCTTTGGACAGGGGAGTATGGCTACACCTTC. Translation: CASSSLWTGEYGYTF.

To note about this clone: The junction departs from the called germline gene at one end, perhaps through a read error. Other DNA sequences from this sample encode an identical CDR3 as well. The chain is built from TRBV4-1 and TRBJ2-5, with 8 bases fitting TRBD1. Germline-derived CDR1 and CDR2 are MGHRA and YSYEKL. The CDR3 covers 14 residues. Here the CDR3 reads CASSQDRGQETQYF. The CDR3 bases are TGCGCCAGCAGTCAAGACAGGGGCCAAGAGACCCAGTACTTC.

The sample holds one count of this clone. The chain recombines TRBV6-1 with TRBJ1-5; D unclear. The CDR3 sequence is 13 residues long. V lost 1 base and J 7 bases, leaving 8 bases between the germline ends. CDR1 is MNHNS, CDR2 SASEGT, per germline. CDR3: CASSEVVGQPQHF. The DNA of the CDR3 is TGTGCCAGCAGTGAAGTGGTCGGGCAGCCCCAGCATTTT.

The CDR3 sequence is CASSPSEALSTDTQYF. The CDR3 nucleotides are TGCGCCAGCAGCCCGTCGGAGGCTTTAAGCACAGATACGCAGTATTTT. This chain joins TRBV4-1 and TRBJ2-3, with D perhaps TRBD2 (5 bases). V was trimmed by 4 bases and J by 0 bases, leaving 14 bases between them. CDR1 is MGHRA, CDR2 YSYEKL, per germline. The CDR3 sequence is 16 residues long.

The chain joins TRBV6-4 to TRBJ1-6; D is perhaps TRBD1 (6 bases). Per germline, CDR1 MRHNA and CDR2 SNTAGT. V was clipped by 2 bases and J by 9 bases, with 11 bases between them. The CDR3 covers 14 residues. CDR3 sequence reads: CASSDGGQGSPLHF. CDR3 nucleotides: TGTGCCAGCAGTGACGGGGGGCAAGGTTCACCCCTCCACTTT.

The rearrangement uses TRBV5-5 and TRBJ2-3, with a tentative D call TRBD1 (5 bases). CDR3 size: 14 residues. V shed 6 bases and J shed 4 bases, with 15 bases lying between them. Germline loops: CDR1 SGHKS, CDR2 YYEKEE (reference sequence). The CDR3 sequence: CASKSQVGPDTQYF. The CDR3 nucleotides are TGTGCCAGCAAATCACAGGTGGGTCCAGATACGCAGTATTTT.

The chain joins TRBV6-1 to TRBJ1-5, with D maybe TRBD1 (6 bases). Germline CDR1 MNHNS, CDR2 SASEGT. The CDR3 is 15 amino acids. V shed 0 bases and J shed 9 bases, with 15 bases lying between them. CDR3 DNA sequence: TGTGCCAGCAGTGAAGCGCCTGGGACAAGTGCGCCCCAGCATTTT. Amino acid sequence: CASSEAPGTSAPQHF.

This rearrangement joins TRBV28 to TRBJ1-5; D remains ambiguous. Germline V gene sequence: CDR1 MDHEN, CDR2 SYDVKM. Trimming cost V 8 bases and J 3 bases, with 8 bases left between them. CDR3 length equals 12 residues. CDR3 protein: CASWVNNQPQHF. DNA for the CDR3: TGTGCCAGCTGGGTGAACAATCAGCCCCAGCATTTT.